The 20 T cell receptor beta chains presented below share a single source sample, sequenced in a study of T cells after yellow fever vaccination. TCRdb re-analysed the 5' RACE reads in MiXCR, keeping a single row per CDR3 protein. In the table there are tens of thousands of distinct CDR3 sequences, around 5.5% of which are singletons. Sequences were derived from PBMCs, either bulk or a sorted T-cell subset (CD4+, CD8+, memory, or dextramer-sorted; not recorded which), sampled roughly seven weeks after the first yellow fever vaccination. Every receptor here comes from a man younger than 30 who received the YFV17D yellow fever vaccine.

This clonotype was counted ten times or more. The chain is built from TRBV4-3 and TRBJ1-1, with 7 positions matching TRBD1. This CDR3 is built from 16 residues. V trimming: 4 bases; J trimming: 11 bases; junction bases outside the gene matches: 19. Germline CDR1 reads LGHNA; CDR2 reads YSLEER. CDR3 sequence reads: CASSPTTQSGGGMAFF. CDR3 nucleotides: TGCGCCAGCAGCCCTACTACCCAATCAGGGGGAGGAATGGCTTTCTTT.

This clonotype was counted at least ten times. The genes are TRBV5-1 and TRBJ2-2; 9 bases align to TRBD1. J was trimmed by 6 bases and V by 0 bases; bases with no gene match: 3. Looked up from germline, CDR1 is SGHRS and CDR2 is YFSETQ. This CDR3 is 15 amino acids long. CDR3 in amino acids: CASSLDRGRSGELFF. CDR3 DNA: TGCGCCAGCAGCTTGGACAGGGGGCGATCCGGGGAGCTGTTTTTT.

This clonotype has ten or more counts. The rearrangement uses TRBV7-9 and TRBJ2-5; possible D gene TRBD1, 6 bases. The CDR3 consists of 14 residues. The germline gives CDR1 SEHNR, CDR2 FQNEAQ (reference sequence). The V end was cut by 6 bases, the J end by 5 bases, with 16 bases between. CDR3 residues: CASRLQGLPETQYF. The CDR3 DNA sequence: TGTGCCAGCAGGTTACAGGGTTTACCGGAGACCCAGTACTTC. Looking up the rest from reference TRBV7-9 and TRBJ2-5 gives the full variable domain: DTGVSQNPRHKITKRGQNVTFRCDPISEHNRLYWYRQTLGQGPEFLTYFQNEAQLEKSRLLSDRFSAERPKGSFSTLEIQRTEQGDSAMYLCASRLQGLPETQYFGPGTRLLVL.

The sample holds many counts of this clonotype. The CDR3 DNA is TGTGCCAGCCGTACCGGGACAGGGGTTAATTCACCCCTCCACTTT. Translating gives CASRTGTGVNSPLHF. The rearrangement links TRBV12-3 or TRBV12-4 to TRBJ1-6, with TRBD1 matching over 10 bases. V trimming: 8 bases; J trimming: 6 bases; junction bases outside the gene matches: 7. This CDR3 contains 15 residues.

In its sample, this clonotype was seen many times. The rearrangement joins TRBV7-2 to TRBJ2-5, with D perhaps matching TRBD2 (6 bases). Trimming left V 5 bases short and J 3 bases short, with 13 bases between. Germline CDR1 is SGHTA and CDR2 is FQGNSA. The CDR3 contains 14 residues. CDR3 amino acids: CASSGVGGEETQYF. The CDR3 region has the DNA TGTGCCAGCAGCGGTGTCGGGGGAGAAGAGACCCAGTACTTC.

At least ten counts were recorded for this clonotype. This chain links TRBV7-2 with TRBJ1-2, with TRBD1 matching over 7 bases. The germline V gene encodes CDR1 SGHTA and CDR2 FQGNSA. The CDR3 runs to 18 residues. The V and J ends lost 1 base and 2 bases, in that order; junction bases with no gene match: 13. For the CDR3, the DNA is TGTGCCAGCAGCTTAGGCAGGGGGTTGGGGGTACTCAACTATGGCTACACCTTC. Protein: CASSLGRGLGVLNYGYTF.

This clonotype showed up many times. The chain employs TRBV5-4 and TRBJ2-3; tentatively, D is TRBD1 or TRBD2 (5 bases each). The V end was cut by 5 bases, the J end by 6 bases, with 16 bases between. Germline CDR1 reads SGHNT; CDR2 reads YYREEE (reference sequence). This CDR3 contains 14 residues. CDR3 in DNA: TGTGCCAGCAGGCCTGGGGGAGCGAGGGATACGCAGTATTTT. It yields the protein CASRPGGARDTQYF.

Ten or more counts support this clonotype. This CDR3 reads CASSQKQGQAETQYF. DNA of the CDR3: TGCGCCAGCAGTCAAAAGCAGGGCCAAGCAGAGACCCAGTACTTC. The V and J genes are TRBV23-1 and TRBJ2-5, with D perhaps TRBD1 (5 bases). TRBV23-1 is recorded as an ORF, its role being uncertain. This CDR3 has 15 residues. Trimming removed 2 bases from V and 4 bases from J, with 14 bases in between.

This clonotype was seen ten or more times. V is TRBV18 and J is TRBJ2-2; D not resolved. The V end was cut by 3 bases, the J end by 0 bases, with 11 bases between. Germline CDR1 is KGHSH and CDR2 is LQKENI. The CDR3 extends over 16 amino acids. CDR3 protein: CASSPMAASNTGELFF. In DNA form, the CDR3 reads TGTGCCAGCTCACCTATGGCGGCATCGAACACCGGGGAGCTGTTTTTT. Looking up the rest from reference TRBV18 and TRBJ2-2 gives the full variable domain: NAGVMQNPRHLVRRRGQEARLRCSPMKGHSHVYWYRQLPEEGLKFMVYLQKENIIDESGMPKERFSAEFPKEGPSILRIQQVVRGDSAAYFCASSPMAASNTGELFFGEGSRLTVL.

There are many counts of this clonotype. This chain uses TRBV6-5 with TRBJ2-3; tentatively, D is TRBD2 (6 bases). Trimming removed 8 bases from V and 0 bases from J, with 15 bases in between. There are 15 residues in the CDR3. CDR1 is MNHEY, CDR2 SVGAGI, per germline. The CDR3 bases are TGTGCCAGCCGACTAGGGGTGACTAGCACAGATACGCAGTATTTT. Protein: CASRLGVTSTDTQYF.

In this sample, this clonotype turned up many times. This rearrangement joins TRBV5-5 to TRBJ2-5, with D perhaps TRBD1 (5 bases). V was shortened by 2 bases and J by 4 bases, with 15 bases between the two germline ends. The CDR3 is 15 residues long. Germline lookup yields CDR1 SGHKS and CDR2 YYEKEE (reference sequence). The DNA of the CDR3 is TGTGCCAGCAGCTTCGGCGACAGAGGCGCAGAGACCCAGTACTTC. Encoded protein: CASSFGDRGAETQYF.

In this sample, this clonotype turned up many times. V and J are TRBV4-2 and TRBJ1-4; 9 bases are a match to TRBD1. Germline trimming cut 5 bases from V and 5 bases from J; bases unmatched to any gene: 6. CDR1 is LGHNA and CDR2 is YNFKEQ in the germline V gene. There are 15 residues in the CDR3. CDR3 protein: CASSGYGTGNEKLFF. The CDR3 DNA reads as TGTGCCAGCAGCGGGTACGGGACAGGGAATGAAAAACTGTTTTTT.

The sample holds many counts of this clonotype. The chain joins TRBV4-2 to TRBJ2-2; the D is unclear. Germline assignment: CDR1 LGHNA and CDR2 YNFKEQ. Deletions cut 4 bases from V and 1 base from J, with 10 bases between. The CDR3 covers 15 residues. The CDR3 nucleotides read TGTGCCAGCAGCCGTAACTACCGGAACACCGGGGAGCTGTTTTTT. This gives the protein CASSRNYRNTGELFF.

This clonotype was found many times. The rearrangement joins TRBV12-3 or TRBV12-4 to TRBJ1-2; possible D gene TRBD1, 6 bases. The CDR3 is made up of 12 amino acids. The ends were cut back, 6 bases at V and 3 bases at J, with 8 bases in the middle. CDR3 region: CASSPGDYGYTF. The CDR3 DNA is TGTGCCAGCAGCCCAGGGGACTATGGCTACACCTTC.

The chain is built from TRBV12-3 or TRBV12-4 and TRBJ1-1; D is unresolved. The CDR3 is 18 amino acids. Trimming stripped 3 bases from V and 3 bases from J, with 23 bases between. The CDR3 here is CASSLTAATRARDTEAFF. CDR3 coding DNA: TGTGCCAGCAGTTTGACCGCGGCAACTAGGGCTAGGGACACTGAAGCTTTCTTT.

This clonotype was counted many times. The rearrangement links TRBV12-3 or TRBV12-4 to TRBJ2-1; either TRBD1 or TRBD2 may supply D (5 bases each). The CDR3 is 14 residues long. V lost 3 bases to trimming and J lost 5 bases, with 11 bases between them. The CDR3 sequence: CASSFRGRNNEQFF. DNA for the CDR3: TGTGCCAGCAGTTTCCGGGGCCGCAACAATGAGCAGTTCTTC.

For the CDR3, the DNA is TGCAGTGCTATAGGACGGGCCGCCCAGCATTTT. Protein product: CSAIGRAAQHF. The chain recombines TRBV20-1 with TRBJ1-5, with no clear D. The CDR3 is 11 residues long. The germline V gene has CDR1 DFQATT and CDR2 SNEGSKA (reference sequence). Trimming removed 4 bases at V and 11 bases at J, with 12 bases between.

This clonotype was found many times. The chain joins TRBV4-1 to TRBJ2-2; no definite D call. The CDR3 totals 15 residues. Trimming left V 4 bases short and J 1 base short, with 10 bases between. Germline CDR1 MGHRA, CDR2 YSYEKL. The CDR3 here is CASSRVGQNTGELFF. CDR3 coding DNA: TGCGCCAGCAGCCGAGTGGGTCAGAACACCGGGGAGCTGTTTTTT.

This clonotype was recorded many times. The chain employs TRBV15 and TRBJ2-1, with 7 bases matching TRBD1. Per germline, CDR1 LNHNV and CDR2 YYDKDF (reference sequence). This CDR3 has 14 residues. V was pared by 3 bases and J by 4 bases, with 3 bases of the junction left unmatched. The CDR3: CATSSDREYNEQFF. CDR3 DNA: TGTGCCACCAGCAGTGACAGGGAATACAATGAGCAGTTCTTC.

Many counts were recorded for this clonotype. The DNA is omitted, as the CDR3 cannot be located on it reliably, and the CDR3 follows TCRdb's listing. J is TRBJ1-5 and V is TRBV28. Both ends counted, the CDR3 spans 14 residues. Germline CDR1 is MDHEN and CDR2 is SYDVKM. The CDR3 loop reads CASSSSGYNQPQHF.